A selection of T cell receptor beta chains follows, all from one sample in a study of cytotoxic CD8 clonotypes in ibrutinib-treated CLL. This table comes from immunoSEQ multiplex PCR, and its TCRdb copy is limited to in-frame clones, with some not included. The profile shows about 30,000 clones, roughly 60% of them singletons. The starting material was PBMCs, obtained before ibrutinib treatment. The receptors stem from a human donor with chronic lymphocytic leukemia. Both conserved end residues are part of each CDR3. A D gene is named only where the DNA matches it firmly. Clone size appears in some rows only: once, few, many, or a class for an expanded clone.

d_gene | abundance | j_gene | v_gene | CDR3nt | CDR3aa
NA | few | TRBJ2-1 | TRBV27 | TGTGCCACCCGATGGGGGCGGGGGTACAATGAGCAGTTCTTC | CATRWGRGYNEQFF
NA | NA | TRBJ1-1 | TRBV4-2 | TGTGCCAGCAGCCAAGATCAAGGGAACACTGAAGCTTTCTTT | CASSQDQGNTEAFF
NA | NA | TRBJ2-7 | TRBV7-9 | TGTGCCAGCAGTCCACGGGAGTTCCCCTACGAGCAGTACTTC | CASSPREFPYEQYF
NA | NA | TRBJ2-3 | TRBV7-8 | TGTGCCAGCAGCCAACCACTTTTCACAGATACGCAGTATTTT | CASSQPLFTDTQYF
NA | few | TRBJ2-5 | TRBV5-4 | TGTGCCAGCAGCCCCCAAGGAGCGGTAGAGACCCAGTACTTC | CASSPQGAVETQYF
TRBD2 | NA | TRBJ2-7 | TRBV5-1 | TGCGCCAGCAGCTCACTAGCGGCGGGGTACGAGCAGTACTTC | CASSSLAAGYEQYF
NA | few | TRBJ1-1 | TRBV5-1 | TGCGCCAGCAGCGGCACGACAGGGAACACTGAAGCTTTCTTT | CASSGTTGNTEAFF
NA | NA | TRBJ2-1 | TRBV7-9 | TGTGCCAGCAGCTTTTCGGGGAATGAGCAGTTCTTC | CASSFSGNEQFF
NA | few | TRBJ1-5 | TRBV5-5 | TGTGCCAGCAGCCCGGATCAGGTTCAGCCCCAGCATTTT | CASSPDQVQPQHF
NA | NA | TRBJ1-4 | TRBV2 | TGTGCCAGCAGCGACCGCAATGAAAAACTGTTTTTT | CASSDRNEKLFF
NA | NA | TRBJ1-5 | TRBV7-8 | TGTGCCAGCAGCGTATGGTGGGGCAATCAGCCCCAGCATTTT | CASSVWWGNQPQHF
TRBD1 | NA | TRBJ1-1 | TRBV6-5 | TGTGCCTCTAAAGACCAGGGGGAGGGCACTGAAGCTTTCTTT | CASKDQGEGTEAFF
NA | few | TRBJ1-2 | TRBV30 | TGTGCCTGGAGCTACTCTAACTATGGCTACACCTTC | CAWSYSNYGYTF
NA | NA | TRBJ2-3 | TRBV18 | TGTGCCAGCTCACCGCTGCGCGTAACAGATACGCAGTATTTT | CASSPLRVTDTQYF
NA | few | TRBJ2-7 | TRBV25-1 | TGTGCCACTACGGGGCTCCACGAGCAGTACTTC | CATTGLHEQYF
NA | NA | TRBJ1-3 | TRBV5-1 | TGCGCCAGCAGCCCTGGACTCCTCTCTGGAAACACCATATATTTT | CASSPGLLSGNTIYF
NA | NA | TRBJ2-3 | TRBV13 | TGTGCCAGCAGCTTAGGGGAGGCGACAGATACGCAGTATTTT | CASSLGEATDTQYF
NA | NA | TRBJ2-1 | TRBV14 | TGTGCCAGCAGCCCAGGGGCTGGAAGGTTCTTC | CASSPGAGRFF
NA | once | TRBJ2-7 | TRBV5-1 | TGCGCCAGTACGGGGACCGGATACGAGCAGTACTTC | CASTGTGYEQYF
TRBD2 | NA | TRBJ2-7 | TRBV5-4 | TGTGCCAGCAGCAGGGGAGGGATCACCTACGAGCAGTACTTC | CASSRGGITYEQYF
NA | NA | TRBJ2-7 | TRBV7-9 | TGTGCCAGCAGCTTAGGAGCGGGTGTCTACGAGCAGTACTTC | CASSLGAGVYEQYF
NA | few | TRBJ2-1 | TRBV6-5 | TGTGCCAGCATAAGAGGCGATGAGCAGTTCTTC | CASIRGDEQFF
NA | NA | TRBJ2-3 | TRBV30 | TGTGCCTGGAGTATCGGTACGAAAACGCAGTATTTT | CAWSIGTKTQYF
TRBD1 | NA | TRBJ1-2 | TRBV28 | TGTGCCACGGGACAGGGGGCCTATGGGGGCTACACCTTC | CATGQGAYGGYTF
TRBD1 | NA | TRBJ2-1 | TRBV7-7 | TGTGCTAGCAGCATGACACAGGGGGCGCCAAGTGGGGAGCAGTTCTTC | CASSMTQGAPSGEQFF
NA | NA | TRBJ1-1 | TRBV27 | TGTGCCAGCAGTTTATCAGGGACCGAAATCACTGAAGCTTTCTTT | CASSLSGTEITEAFF
NA | NA | TRBJ2-7 | TRBV6-5 | TGTGCCAGCAGTTACTCCGGGGGGCGAATAATGTACGAGCAGTACTTC | CASSYSGGRIMYEQYF
NA | NA | TRBJ1-3 | TRBV30 | TGTGCCTGGAAAAGGGGCCGGATCCCGGGAAACACCATATATTTT | CAWKRGRIPGNTIYF
TRBD1 | NA | TRBJ1-5 | TRBV6-5 | TGTGCCAGCAGTTCATTCTACGGACAGGGTCGACAGCCCCAGCATTTT | CASSSFYGQGRQPQHF